The T cell receptor (beta chain) under discussion was sequenced for a study of T cell clonality in common variable immunodeficiency. Notes on the study in general: Reportedly, TCR beta sequences from common variable immunodeficiency showed fewer deletions and N-nucleotide insertions. Shared TCRbeta clones were fewer between CVID subjects than controls.

Per germline, CDR1 SEHNR and CDR2 FQNEAQ (reference sequence). This CDR3 has 15 amino acids. With V trimmed by 4 bases and J by 5 bases, 3 bases remained unmatched. Profiled with immunoSEQ multiplex PCR; TCRdb holds only in-frame clones, not every one. The profile covers fewer than 12,000 clones, none occurring a single time. This clone was seen only a few times. Its antigen is unknown. The sequence runs out 3 residues before the end of the CDR3; the remainder is reconstructed from the germline J gene. The rearrangement uses TRBV7-9 and TRBJ2-5, with 14 bases identical to TRBD2. The clonotype comes from a human donor with common variable immunodeficiency. The sample was peripheral blood mononuclear cells. The CDR3 DNA, read in part, is TGTGCCAGCAGCTGGGGACTAGCGGGAGAGGAGACC. It codes for CASSWGLAGEET. The whole CDR3 protein is CASSWGLAGEETQYF.